The entry below describes one T cell receptor beta chain. Its antigen remains unidentified. The data originate from a study of OX40 agonist ivuxolimab in advanced cancers. Study-wide background: Participants averaged 60 years of age (range about 23 to 90) and were 82.7% male. Prior anti-PD-1, anti-PD-L1 or anti-CTLA-4 therapy did not bar entry, and about 38% had some.

Germline V CDR1 and CDR2: GTSNPN, SVGIG (reference sequence). Deletions cut 0 bases from V and 9 bases from J, with 18 bases between. There are 15 residues in the CDR3. Assay: immunoSEQ multiplex PCR; the TCRdb copy retains only in-frame clones and omits some. This table has nearly 55,000 clones, almost 85% appearing once. Study conclusions and caveats: The authors did not determine the antigen specificity of the expanded peripheral T cells.

The origin of this receptor is an adult with an advanced solid tumor such as melanoma, head and neck, liver or kidney cancer. V and J are TRBV30 and TRBJ2-1; possible D gene TRBD1, 5 bases. This sample comprised CD4+ or CD8+ T cells sorted from blood, obtained in a trial of the OX40 agonist ivuxolimab. The CDR3 DNA sequence: TGTGCCTGGAGTGTATGGGGCGTCGGAGAGAGTGAGCAGTTCTTC. This translates into CAWSVWGVGESEQFF.